The 3 T cell receptor beta chains below were found in one sample sequenced in a study of T cell repertoires in cytomegalovirus infection. TCRdb re-called the reads through MiXCR, storing one row per CDR3 protein. The sample gives roughly 500,000 distinct CDR3 sequences, about 33% of which show up once; under 20% is in the top ten. These receptors lack a known antigen. The sequenced sample was cultured PBMCs, obtained from culture after CMV antigen stimulation. The receptors originated from a human donor in good health (CMV status not recorded). Some clones in this sample may be carry-over from other donors' samples.

The chain is built from TRBV7-9 and TRBJ2-1, with D maybe TRBD2 (5 bases). In germline, CDR1 is SEHNR, CDR2 FQNEAQ (reference sequence). CDR3 length: 20 residues. With 4 bases removed from V and 0 bases from J, the gap between germline ends came to 25 bases. The DNA of the CDR3 is TGTGCCAGCAGCTCCGACGCGGGTCGTCTCTCGGCGAGCTCCTACAATGAGCAGTTCTTC. Its translation: CASSSDAGRLSASSYNEQFF.

The J gene is TRBJ2-3, the V gene TRBV9, with TRBD2 matching over 12 bases. Germline CDR1 and CDR2: SGDLS and YYNGEE. V lost 3 bases, J lost 2 bases, and 4 bases stayed unmatched. CDR3 length equals 16 residues. DNA for the CDR3: TGTGCCAGCAGCGCCCGACTAGCGGGAGACACAGATACGCAGTATTTT. This codes for CASSARLAGDTDTQYF.

The chain carries TRBV7-2 and TRBJ1-5; 10 bases are a match to TRBD1. This CDR3 spans 14 amino acids. CDR1 and CDR2 from the germline V gene are SGHTA and FQGNSA. V shed 5 bases, J shed 5 bases, and the junction held 3 bases outside the gene matches. The CDR3 sequence is CASSLDRGHQPQHF. The CDR3 DNA reads TGTGCCAGCAGCCTCGACAGGGGGCATCAGCCCCAGCATTTT.